Sequencing of this T cell receptor beta chain was carried out in a study of blood T cell repertoires in COVID-19. As processed by the authors: Counts of nucleated cells, estimated from reference gene primer amplification, were obtained. Produced via immunoSEQ multiplex PCR; TCRdb's table is partial and in-frame only. D and trimming come from the DNA, and the V and J calls and clone size come from that table. The data show 150,000 to 200,000 clones, more than 85% seen once. CDR1 and CDR2 (germline): SGHNT, YYREEE (reference sequence). The J segment lost 3 bases and the V segment lost 0 bases, leaving 5 bases of the junction unmatched. The CDR3 has 15 amino acids.

This receptor was obtained from a woman aged 55-69 years with COVID-19, enrolled during active disease. This rearrangement joins TRBV5-4 to TRBJ1-2; 7 bases fit TRBD1. The sample comprised peripheral blood. This CDR3 reads CASSLAGTVHYGYTF. CDR3 in DNA: TGTGCCAGCAGCTTGGCCGGGACAGTCCACTATGGCTACACCTTC. The whole variable domain, filled in from reference TRBV5-4 and TRBJ1-2, reads ETGVTQSPTHLIKTRGQQVTLRCSSQSGHNTVSWYQQALGQGPQFIFQYYREEENGRGNFPPRFSGLQFPNYSSELNVNALELDDSALYLCASSLAGTVHYGYTFGSGTRLTVV.